Listed below are T cell receptor beta chains from one sample, sequenced in a study of a mutant IDH1 vaccine in newly diagnosed glioma. TCRdb keeps only in-frame clones here, not all; method: immunoSEQ multiplex PCR. The data hold some 80,000 clones, with around 85% observed a single time. Their antigens remain unidentified. The sample consisted of PBMCs, taken from a glioma patient whose treatment included an IDH1 peptide vaccine. Source of these receptors: a woman aged 50 to 60 with glioma. CDR3s include the opening cysteine and the closing phenylalanine or tryptophan. The D gene is left open where the match is weak. Where a row states a size, it is once, few, many or the class of an expanded clone; other rows omit it.

v_call	clone_size	j_call	d_call	cdr3_nt	cdr3_aa
TRBV5-1	NA	TRBJ1-6	NA	TGCGCCAGCAGCTTGGATGGCCCCTATAATTCACCCCTCCACTTT	CASSLDGPYNSPLHF
TRBV28	NA	TRBJ2-2	TRBD2	TGTGCCAGCAGGGAGACGAATAGCGGGAGGAGGTTGGCCGGGGAGCTGTTTTTT	CASRETNSGRRLAGELFF
TRBV7-6	NA	TRBJ1-6	NA	TGTGCCAGCAGCTCCCAGGGGACGAGGGGTTCACCCCTCCACTTT	CASSSQGTRGSPLHF
TRBV7-9	NA	TRBJ1-2	TRBD1	TGTGCCAGCAGCCGCTCCAGGGGGGGCTACACCTTC	CASSRSRGGYTF
TRBV18	NA	TRBJ2-1	TRBD2	TGTGCCAGCTCTCGAACAGGGACTAGCGGGAGCCCATCCTCCTACAATGAGCAGTTCTTC	CASSRTGTSGSPSSYNEQFF
TRBV2	few	TRBJ1-1	NA	TGTGCCAGCTTGTACGGGGAGGACACTGAAGCTTTCTTT	CASLYGEDTEAFF
TRBV2	NA	TRBJ2-1	TRBD2	TGTGCCAGTCCTGCCTCTTCAAGCGGGAAAAGCTACAATGAGCAGTTCTTC	CASPASSSGKSYNEQFF
TRBV5-6	NA	TRBJ2-5	TRBD2	TGTGCCAGCAGCCCCTCGACTAGCGGGACAGAGACCCAGTACTTC	CASSPSTSGTETQYF
TRBV27	NA	TRBJ2-1	NA	TGTGCCAGCAGTACGACCCTCGGAGGGCCGTACAATGAGCAGTTCTTC	CASSTTLGGPYNEQFF
TRBV6-5	once	TRBJ2-2	NA	TGTGCCAGTTACGAGGATTACACCGGGGAGCTGTTTTTT	CASYEDYTGELFF
TRBV4-2	NA	TRBJ1-3	NA	TGTGCCAGCAGCCAAGCCCTGGGGCAGGCTGGAAACACCATATATTTT	CASSQALGQAGNTIYF
TRBV4-2	NA	TRBJ2-7	NA	TGTGCCAGCAGCCAGCGGGTCTCCTACGAGCAGTACTTC	CASSQRVSYEQYF
TRBV30	NA	TRBJ1-6	NA	TGTGCCTGGAGTCTAGGTTTTGATAATTCACCCCTCCACTTT	CAWSLGFDNSPLHF
TRBV20-1	NA	TRBJ2-7	NA	TGCAGTGCTAGCGGGGGTTACGAGCAGTACTTC	CSASGGYEQYF
TRBV5-1	NA	TRBJ1-3	NA	TGCGCCAGCAGCATCGAGACAGCTAACTCTGGAAACACCATATATTTT	CASSIETANSGNTIYF
TRBV9	NA	TRBJ1-1	NA	TGTGCCAGCAGCGTAGGGGGGCCGCCCGCCATGAACACTGAAGCTTTCTTT	CASSVGGPPAMNTEAFF
TRBV19	NA	TRBJ1-5	TRBD1	TGTGCCAGTAGTACGTCCGGGACAGGGGGCCAGGGTCAGCCCCAGCATTTT	CASSTSGTGGQGQPQHF
TRBV6-1	NA	TRBJ2-3	NA	TGTGCCAGCAGCGGCAAAGGGGTTCGCACAGATACGCAGTATTTT	CASSGKGVRTDTQYF
TRBV5-1	NA	TRBJ2-1	NA	TGCGCCAGCAGCTTTTCGGGAGCAGGACCCTACAATGAGCAGTTCTTC	CASSFSGAGPYNEQFF
TRBV9	few	TRBJ2-2	NA	TGTGCCAGCAGCGCGGGACTTCGCACCGGGGAGCTGTTTTTT	CASSAGLRTGELFF
TRBV10-1	NA	TRBJ2-1	TRBD2	TGCGCCAGCAGTGAAGCGGGAGTCGTCAATGAGCAGTTCTTC	CASSEAGVVNEQFF
TRBV28	NA	TRBJ2-2	NA	TGTGCCAGCAGTTTGACGGGAGAGAACACCGGGGAGCTGTTTTTT	CASSLTGENTGELFF
TRBV28	NA	TRBJ1-5	NA	TGTGCCAGCAGTTTATACAGCAATCAGCCCCAGCATTTT	CASSLYSNQPQHF
TRBV15	NA	TRBJ2-5	NA	TGTGCCACCAGGTCGGGGGAGTGGGGGGACACAGAGACCCAGTACTTC	CATRSGEWGDTETQYF
TRBV6-7	NA	TRBJ2-4	NA	TGTGCCAGCAGTTACTCGATGGGCAGATTAGCCAAAAACATTCAGTACTTC	CASSYSMGRLAKNIQYF
TRBV30	NA	TRBJ1-3	NA	TGTGCCTGGGGCACAGGGTTCTCTGGAAACACCATATATTTT	CAWGTGFSGNTIYF
TRBV5-4	NA	TRBJ2-1	TRBD2	TGTGCCAGCAGCTTGGTGGGCGGGAGGGCCAAAAATGAGCAGTTCTTC	CASSLVGGRAKNEQFF
TRBV9	NA	TRBJ2-5	TRBD2	TGTGCCAGCAGCCAGCGGGCTAGCGGGAGAGGGGGTGGTGAGACCCAGTACTTC	CASSQRASGRGGGETQYF
TRBV10-2	NA	TRBJ2-1	TRBD2	TGCGCCAGCAGTGAGGCGGGAGGGCTTTTTGAGCAGTTCTTC	CASSEAGGLFEQFF
TRBV27	NA	TRBJ2-1	NA	TGTGCCAGCAGCTCCGGGACCTACAATGAGCAGTTCTTC	CASSSGTYNEQFF
TRBV28	once	TRBJ1-2	NA	TGTGCCAGCAGTTTTTTCGGGGCGCGGAACTATGGCTACACCTTC	CASSFFGARNYGYTF
TRBV5-1	NA	TRBJ2-7	NA	TGCGCCAGCAGCCTGCAGAGCCGTTCAAGCTCCTACGAGCAGTACTTC	CASSLQSRSSSYEQYF
TRBV6-5	NA	TRBJ1-5	NA	TGTGCCAGCAGCCACGGGGGTACCAATCAGCCCCAGCATTTT	CASSHGGTNQPQHF